This TCR beta chain was recovered during a study of blood T cell repertoires in COVID-19 (dated by TCRdb to the early 2020s). The study in broad terms: Samples from collaborators originated in the United States, Italy and Spain and spanned both the acute and convalescent phases of COVID-19. Subjects who had been exposed to COVID-19, were actively infected with it, or had recovered from it provided the deeply sampled blood TCRbeta repertoires that made up the dataset. Samples came from the ongoing ImmuneRACE study (first 160 participants) plus 1,254 subjects from 6 global collaborators. The repertoires were released in a freely available public database meant as a resource for research on the immune response to SARS-CoV-2. Nearly every sample came with metadata listing a de-identified subject ID, COVID-19 status, age in years and sex. The material from the prospective study consisted of cDNA or gDNA derived from T cells, B-cell-depleted T cells, or PBMCs. Where available, HLA class I and class II types were obtained from metadata supplied by the sample provider rather than from assay-based typing. Points the paper makes about the study in general: Clinical and demographic metadata were provided uncurated, with the amount varying by source and participant.

A distance of 12 bases separates the germline ends of V and J, which lose 3 bases and 0 bases respectively. From the cysteine up to the phenylalanine, the CDR3 has a length of 15 residues. Of the read, only the CDR3 DNA is kept; its 45 bases are in frame from base 1. From a lookup of the germline V gene, CDR1 and CDR2 are MNHNS and SASEGT. The collaborating institutions used their own protocols to collect whole blood in K2EDTA tubes. For TCRbeta analysis, collaborators shipped samples in one of three forms: frozen whole blood, isolated PBMCs, or DNA extracted from either of those sample types. TCRbeta CDR3 regions were amplified from genomic DNA by means of the immunoSEQ Assay, a bias-controlled multiplex PCR. As for how the authors treated the data: The number of nucleated cells in each sample was estimated by amplification of reference gene primers within the assay. Sequence reads were collapsed and filtered to measure the absolute abundance of every unique TCRbeta CDR3 rearrangement. For each sample, productive Simpson clonality was calculated as the square root of Simpson's diversity index over productive rearrangements. The source is immuneACCESS, and TCRdb retained only in-frame sequences with V and J called. Part of the clones is not carried over; for the studies checked, unresolved V genes explain less than half of this, and the remainder is unexplained. V, J and clone size are taken as reported in that table, and D and trimming were inferred from the DNA itself. The sample contains 65,000 or so clones, more than 65% of them found a single time. About 0.8% of the sample is in the top ten clones.

In this sample, this clone turned up a few times. Its antigen is currently not known. No base qualities exist here, and no much larger clone lies one base off it. Sequencing used peripheral blood. This receptor was taken from a woman aged 70-85 years with acute or convalescent COVID-19. The chain is assembled from TRBV6-1 and TRBJ2-7; a tentative D call is TRBD2 (6 bases match). The CDR3 amino acid sequence is: CASSEGLSSSYEQYF. The nucleotide sequence is given as TGTGCCAGCAGTGAGGGACTTTCGAGCTCCTACGAGCAGTACTTC.